This TCR beta chain was recorded in a study of beta chain features in type 1 diabetes (dated by TCRdb to the late 2010s). Notes on the research overall: Patients and healthy donors did not differ in mean age, gender distribution, total cell number or subset yield. A total of roughly 110 million sorted cells were examined across all samples, and the number of cells per subset was strongly correlated with RNA yield. The study compared the TCRB repertoires of sorted circulating CD4+ T cell subsets in recently diagnosed type 1 diabetes patients with those in matched healthy donors. Regulatory and stem cell-like memory subsets were obtained from only 8 patients and roughly eight healthy donors, while naive and central memory subsets were obtained from all 28 donors. What the research found in general, with its limitations: Patients with type 1 diabetes made fewer insertions and deleted more nucleotides at VDJ recombination sites, implying thymic rearrangement abnormalities. The naive, central memory and regulatory TCRB repertoires appeared to resemble one another more closely among patients than among healthy donors. Sequencing cDNA rather than genomic DNA could over-represent highly expressing activated cells, although activation and CD3 levels did not differ between groups. Because small numbers of individuals were included in the HLA sub-analyses, any influence of HLA type on TCRB rearrangement was left unresolved. Type 1 diabetes patients showed a moderate but significant shortening of TCRB CDR3 length in all four CD4+ subsets. PCR might favor shorter templates, but patient and control samples were amplified and corrected together, so any skew would affect both groups equally.

From each donor, a single peripheral blood sample of about 120 mL on average was drawn into heparinised tubes. A BD FACSAria II and a panel including CD45RO, CCR7, CD25, CD127, CD95 and CD27 were used to sort naive, central memory, regulatory and stem cell-like memory CD4+ T cells. A purity above 98% was achieved for all sorted populations. Right away, PBMCs were isolated by Lymphoprep density gradient centrifugation and were stained directly, with no culture step. So that batch effects would be minimized, each experiment stained and sorted samples in pairs, pairing one healthy donor with one patient. The entire amount of isolated RNA was reverse transcribed using the High Capacity cDNA Reverse Transcription Kit, so the sequenced TCRB transcripts were expressed ones. Deep immunoSEQ sequencing was applied to naive, central memory and regulatory T cell samples, giving an average of around 4 million total reads per sample. After sorted cells were lysed in RLT buffer, RNA was extracted with DNase-treated RNeasy Micro or Mini kits, with the choice depending on cell number. Each cell subset was processed on its own to prevent cross-contamination, while patient and healthy donor samples were processed together. The immunoSEQ multiplex PCR was used to amplify TCRB sequences from cDNA, yielding 87-bp fragments that span the CDR3 region. The amplicons were sequenced using the Illumina HiSeq platform. The study's processing was this. Synthetic template baselines were used to correct PCR bias computationally, reads within Hamming distance 2 were collapsed, and singletons that could not be merged were discarded. Reads were aligned against IMGT so that V, D and J genes, CDR3 length and insertions or deletions at six rearrangement sites could be assigned. Clonotype counts were normalized to sorted cell number within each subset before computing true diversity and Gini coefficients with the tcR R package. Repertoire sharing was quantified using the overlap coefficient calculated on TCRB nucleotide sequences. TCRdb carries this immuneACCESS record with in-frame sequences only. Its versions omit some clonotypes, under half of them owing to an unresolved V gene in the studies checked, with the rest unexplained. The V and J calls and clone size come from that table; D and trimming were worked out from the DNA. This sample lists about 290,000 clones; 8% were detected once. The top ten constitute roughly 1% of the sample.

CDR1 and CDR2, looked up from the germline V gene, are SGHRS and YFSETQ. The CDR3 goes from the cysteine to the phenylalanine over 14 residues. Solely the CDR3 DNA is kept, with 42 bases framed from the first base. The V and J ends are trimmed by 0 bases and 5 bases, leaving 10 bases between them. This clone has only a few counts. Its recognized antigen is unknown. The input lacks base qualities; no much larger clone sits a single base away. Recombination connected TRBV5-1 to TRBJ2-3; 5 matching bases give a weak D call of TRBD1. Sequenced material: central memory CD4+ T cells from blood. The source of this sequence is a woman aged 18-30 years in good health. The CDR3 amino acid sequence is: CASSLDGHKDTQYF. The nucleotide sequence is given as TGCGCCAGCAGCTTGGATGGACATAAAGATACGCAGTATTTT.